This is a list of T cell receptor beta chains from one sample in a study of metastatic and nonmetastatic thyroid tumors. Using MiXCR, TCRdb re-called clones from the PCR reads. The sample gives about 92,000 clones, more than 13% of which show up once; 3.6% is in the top ten. Input material: blood. The receptors were sampled from a female donor with papillary thyroid cancer or a benign thyroid nodule (not recorded which). Some clones in this sample may be carry-over from other donors' samples. Both conserved end residues are part of each CDR3. Fields, in order: J gene, V gene, D gene, clone size, CDR3 DNA, CDR3 protein. The D gene is left open where the match is weak. The listing skips clone size in some rows; elsewhere it reads once, few, many or a size class.

>TRBJ1-2|TRBV6-1|.|many
TGTGCCAGCAGCCGTGGGGGTGGATATGGCTACACCTTC
CASSRGGGYGYTF
>TRBJ1-6|TRBV28|.|few
TGTGCCAGCAGTTTTGTTTTGGAACAAACAAATAATTCACCCCTCCACTTT
CASSFVLEQTNNSPLHF
>TRBJ2-7|TRBV24-1|TRBD2|many
TGTGCCACTGAATCGGGGGGAGGCTCCGAGCAGTACTTC
CATESGGGSEQYF
>TRBJ1-1|TRBV6-5|.|many
TGTGCCAGCAGTTACGGCCATCGGAAGACTGAAGCTTTCTTT
CASSYGHRKTEAFF
>TRBJ1-1|TRBV6-1|TRBD1|.
TGTGCCAGCATTGAGGATCTGGGGACAGGGAACACTGAAGCTTTCTTT
CASIEDLGTGNTEAFF
>TRBJ1-5|TRBV12-3/TRBV12-4|.|many
TGTGCCAGCAGTTTAGGGCAGGCCAGCAATCAGCCCCAGCATTTT
CASSLGQASNQPQHF
>TRBJ1-2|TRBV6-1|.|.
TGTGCCAGCAGTGAAGTCAGGGGAAAGGGCTACACCTTC
CASSEVRGKGYTF
>TRBJ1-2|TRBV4-2|TRBD1|many
TGTGCCAGCAGCCAAGAGTTTCTAGGGGGCAATGGCTACACCTTC
CASSQEFLGGNGYTF
>TRBJ2-4|TRBV20-1|TRBD1|many
TGCAGTGCTAGAGATTTTACAGGGGTGGACATTCAGTACTTC
CSARDFTGVDIQYF
>TRBJ2-5|TRBV7-3|TRBD2|many
TGTGCCAGCAGCTGGCGGGAGAGGGAGACCCAGTACTTC
CASSWRERETQYF
>TRBJ2-7|TRBV27|TRBD1|many
TGTGCCAGCAGTTTCTTGAAAGGGGACAGGGGGACCTACGAGCAGTACTTC
CASSFLKGDRGTYEQYF
>TRBJ2-5|TRBV24-1|.|.
TGTGCCACCAGTGAGGGTTCAGGGGCACAAGAGACCCAGTACTTC
CATSEGSGAQETQYF
>TRBJ2-5|TRBV2|TRBD2|many
TGTGCCAGCAGCCCCCGGGGGGGGCGAGAGACCCAGTACTTC
CASSPRGGRETQYF
>TRBJ2-5|TRBV27|.|many
TGTGCCAGCAGCCCCAACCAAGAGACCCAGTACTTC
CASSPNQETQYF
>TRBJ1-1|TRBV30|TRBD1|many
TGTGCCTGGAGTAGACAGGGACCGAACACTGAAGCTTTCTTT
CAWSRQGPNTEAFF
>TRBJ1-5|TRBV11-2|.|many
TGTGCCAGCAGCTCGGGTAATCAGCCCCAGCATTTT
CASSSGNQPQHF
>TRBJ2-6|TRBV30|.|many
TGTGCCTGGAGTGGACTTGACTCTGGGGCCAACGTCCTGACTTTC
CAWSGLDSGANVLTF
>TRBJ1-1|TRBV4-1|.|many
TGCGCCAGCAGCCCCCATAACAGGCGGGTGAACACTGAAGCTTTCTTT
CASSPHNRRVNTEAFF
>TRBJ1-2|TRBV7-8|TRBD1|many
TGTGCCAGCAGCCAAGCCAGGGGGGTTAACTATGGCTACACCTTC
CASSQARGVNYGYTF
>TRBJ2-1|TRBV28|.|many
TGTGCCAGCAGTTTAGGGGGCGATGAGCAGTTCTTC
CASSLGGDEQFF
>TRBJ2-5|TRBV6-5|.|many
TGTGCCAGCAGTTACTGGGGACCAGAGAAAGAGACCCAGTACTTC
CASSYWGPEKETQYF
>TRBJ2-3|TRBV29-1|.|many
TGCAGCCTCCGGGAGGGGGCGGCAGATACGCAGTATTTT
CSLREGAADTQYF
>TRBJ2-3|TRBV7-3|TRBD1|many
TGTGCCAGCAGCTTATTCGCAGGGGGCGGCACAGATACGCAGTATTTT
CASSLFAGGGTDTQYF
>TRBJ1-2|TRBV15|.|many
TGTGCCACCAGCAAAGGAGGGGGGGGCCTCTATGGCTACACCTTC
CATSKGGGGLYGYTF
>TRBJ2-7|TRBV6-2/TRBV6-3|.|many
TGTGCCAGCAGTGGGGGGAGGGAGCAGTACTTC
CASSGGREQYF
>TRBJ2-1|TRBV9|TRBD2|many
TGTGCCAGCAGCCCGAGGGGCGGGGGCAATGAGCAGTTCTTC
CASSPRGGGNEQFF
>TRBJ2-7|TRBV9|TRBD2|.
TGTGCCAGCAGCGTAGGTCTAGCGGATACCTACGAGCAGTACTTC
CASSVGLADTYEQYF
>TRBJ2-2|TRBV9|TRBD2|.
TGTGCCAGCAGCGTACCGGGACTAGGGTACACGAACACCGGGGAGCTGTTTTTT
CASSVPGLGYTNTGELFF
>TRBJ2-5|TRBV4-1|TRBD1|.
TGCGCCAGCAGCCCCTGGACAGGAGAAGAGACCCAGTACTTC
CASSPWTGEETQYF
>TRBJ2-5|TRBV5-1|.|many
TGCGCCAGCAGCTTGGCCTCAGTTTCACAGGAGACCCAGTACTTC
CASSLASVSQETQYF
>TRBJ1-5|TRBV6-1|.|many
TGTGCCAGCAGTTGGACGCCCCAACTCAATCAGCCCCAGCATTTT
CASSWTPQLNQPQHF
>TRBJ2-7|TRBV11-1|TRBD1|.
TGTGCCAGCAGCGACCCCAGTGCTTCCGGGACAGACTACGAGCATTACTTC
CASSDPSASGTDYEHYF
>TRBJ2-2|TRBV6-2/TRBV6-3|.|many
TGTGCCAGCAGTTATGGGACGGTTAACACCGGGGAGCTGTTTTTT
CASSYGTVNTGELFF
>TRBJ1-5|TRBV7-8|.|.
TGTGCCAGCAGAGACTGGGAGCCTGATCAGCCCCAGCATTTT
CASRDWEPDQPQHF
>TRBJ1-6|TRBV27|.|many
TGTGCCAGCACCACTATAAAGTTCGATTCACCCCTCCACTTT
CASTTIKFDSPLHF
>TRBJ2-1|TRBV18|TRBD2|few
TGTGCCAGCTCATCCTCAGGGGGTAGCGGGGGCCCGAGGATCTTC
CASSSSGGSGGPRIF
>TRBJ2-4|TRBV6-1|.|many
TGTGCCAGCAGTGAATCACTAGCCAAAAACATTCAGTACTTC
CASSESLAKNIQYF
>TRBJ2-6|TRBV6-6|.|many
TGTGCCAGCACCCACCAGAAGGCGCTATCCTCTGGGGCCAACGTCCTGACTTTC
CASTHQKALSSGANVLTF
>TRBJ2-7|TRBV20-1|TRBD1|many
TGCAGTGCTACCGGGACAGGGGCTTTCTACGAGCAGTACTTC
CSATGTGAFYEQYF
>TRBJ1-4|TRBV20-1|.|many
TGCAGTGCTAGACGGGGGGAAGATGAAAAACTGTTTTTT
CSARRGEDEKLFF
>TRBJ2-3|TRBV5-1|.|few
TGCGCCAGCAGCCCTGAAGGGTTTACTAGCACAGATACGCAGTATTTT
CASSPEGFTSTDTQYF
>TRBJ1-1|TRBV27|.|many
TGTGCCAGCAGAGGCAGGGAGAACACTGAAGCTTTCTTT
CASRGRENTEAFF
>TRBJ1-1|TRBV19|.|many
TGTGCCAGTAGTATAGGGCAGGGAGTGAGGACTGAAGCTTTCTTT
CASSIGQGVRTEAFF
>TRBJ1-1|TRBV11-3|.|many
TGTGCCAGCAGCTTATCCATGAACACTGAAGCTTTCTTT
CASSLSMNTEAFF
>TRBJ1-2|TRBV20-1|.|.
TGCAGTGCTAGAGAGCTATCCACCGGGACATTCTATGGCTACACCTTC
CSARELSTGTFYGYTF
>TRBJ2-7|TRBV12-3/TRBV12-4|.|many
TGTGCCAGCAGCCTCGAACTAGCCGAGCAGTACTTC
CASSLELAEQYF
>TRBJ2-7|TRBV11-2|.|many
TGTGCCAGCACTCTAGCCCCTGGGGAGCAGTACTTC
CASTLAPGEQYF
>TRBJ2-3|TRBV18|TRBD2|many
TGTGCCAGCTCACGCGGGGGGGTCACAGATACGCAGTATTTT
CASSRGGVTDTQYF
>TRBJ2-7|TRBV29-1|.|many
TGCAGCGTTCTTAACAGCTACGAGCAGTACTTC
CSVLNSYEQYF